The source of this T cell receptor beta chain is a study of TIL therapy for anti-PD-1-resistant metastatic lung cancer. As for the study in general: Tumors had a median PD-L1 proportion score of 5% to 6.5%.

Sequencing used immunoSEQ v3. The method was immunoSEQ multiplex PCR; TCRdb's version includes in-frame clones alone and lacks a portion of them. The sample records tens of thousands of clones, around 79% being singletons. Per the germline V gene, CDR1 is MDHEN and CDR2 is SYDVKM. The V gene lost 10 bases and the J gene lost 3 bases, with 25 bases spanning the gap. This CDR3 is 16 amino acids long. The time point: pre-treatment sample, taken before nivolumab and TIL therapy. This TCR came from a man in his 70s with non-small cell lung cancer. This chain links TRBV28 with TRBJ2-7; tentatively, D is TRBD2 (6 bases). The sample in question was blood, obtained at baseline. CDR3 DNA sequence: TGTGCCACCAATAAAGGGATAGCGGATTTCCTCTACGAGCAGTACTTC. It yields the protein CATNKGIADFLYEQYF.